Following are 27 T cell receptor beta chains from one sample sequenced in a study of CD8 T cells in ankylosing spondylitis. Study-level results: Several highly homologous variants formed a TCR beta motif that appeared characteristic of ankylosing spondylitis blood.

TCRdb recomputed calls from the 5' RACE reads with MiXCR, one row per CDR3 protein. The data hold fewer than 550,000 distinct CDR3 sequences, with about 5.7% observed a single time. Their antigens are not known. The sequencing sample was made of blood, either unsorted or a sorted T cell fraction (not recorded which). Receptors were obtained from a male donor with ankylosing spondylitis.

This clonotype was detected many times. The chain employs TRBV7-8 and TRBJ2-3, with TRBD1 identical over 9 bases. V gave up 5 bases and J gave up 5 bases; unmatched junction bases: 8. The CDR3 is made up of 15 amino acids. From germline, CDR1 is SGHVS and CDR2 FQNEAQ. CDR3 bases: TGTGCCAGCAGCCTCCACAGGGGGCGGATAGATACGCAGTATTTT. Translation gives CASSLHRGRIDTQYF.

The chain combines TRBV7-2 with TRBJ1-2, with D perhaps matching TRBD1 (6 bases). The CDR3 has 17 residues. Germline CDR1 SGHTA, CDR2 FQGNSA. Trimming left V 4 bases short and J 5 bases short, with 23 bases between. The chain's CDR3 is CASSSWGASKGLYGYTF. The CDR3 nucleotides read TGTGCCAGCAGCTCATGGGGGGCCTCGAAGGGGCTATATGGCTACACCTTC.

At least ten counts were recorded for this clonotype. The V call is TRBV6-2 or TRBV6-3, the J call TRBJ2-7; possibly TRBD2 for D (6 bases). The V and J ends lost 5 bases and 3 bases respectively, with 26 bases between them. This CDR3 region has 18 residues. CDR1 is MNHEY, CDR2 SVGEGT, per germline. CDR3: CASSTKPRGAGTSYEQYF. The CDR3 bases are TGTGCCAGCAGTACCAAACCCCGGGGAGCGGGTACCAGCTACGAGCAGTACTTC.

The table lists this clonotype with many counts. The rearrangement links TRBV20-1 to TRBJ1-1; D is ambiguous. Germline CDR1 reads DFQATT; CDR2 reads SNEGSKA (reference sequence). This CDR3 spans 13 amino acids. With 0 bases removed from V and 1 base from J, the gap between germline ends came to 6 bases. The chain's CDR3 is CSARDGQNTEAFF. CDR3 in DNA: TGCAGTGCTAGAGATGGGCAGAACACTGAAGCTTTCTTT.

This clonotype appeared many times. The V and J genes are TRBV30 and TRBJ1-4, with no clear D. CDR1 GTSNPN and CDR2 SVGIG come from the germline V gene (reference sequence). The CDR3 is 16 residues long. Deletions cut 1 base from V and 7 bases from J, with 19 bases between. CDR3 residues: CAWSAYSRGRSEKLFF. Here the CDR3 DNA reads TGTGCCTGGAGTGCATACTCGAGAGGGAGGAGTGAAAAACTGTTTTTT.

This clonotype showed up just a few times. The chain is built from TRBV15 and TRBJ2-4; D may correspond to TRBD1 or TRBD2 (6 bases each). The germline V gene has CDR1 LNHNV and CDR2 YYDKDF (reference sequence). The CDR3 has 15 amino acids. V was cut by 4 bases and J by 6 bases, with 16 bases left in between. For the CDR3, the DNA is TGTGCCACCAGCACACGCAGGAGGGGGGCAAACATTCAGTACTTC. This sequence encodes CATSTRRRGANIQYF.

This clonotype has at least ten counts. The V gene is TRBV11-2, the J gene TRBJ2-7, with 14 bases lining up with TRBD2. J gave up 8 bases and V 1 base, and 7 bases lay outside the gene matches. Germline V gene sequence: CDR1 SGHAT, CDR2 FQNNGV. The CDR3 totals 16 residues. CDR3 coding DNA: TGTGCCAGCAGCTTAGGTCCGGGACTAGCGGGAGCAAAGCAGTACTTC. Its translation: CASSLGPGLAGAKQYF.

J is TRBJ2-1 and V is TRBV5-1; 8 bases match TRBD2. The trim removed 2 bases at V and 6 bases at J, leaving 10 bases unmatched. This CDR3 is 16 amino acids long. Germline V CDR1 and CDR2: SGHRS, YFSETQ. This CDR3 reads CASSFRSGARSNEQFF. CDR3 bases: TGCGCCAGCAGCTTCCGTAGCGGGGCCAGGAGCAATGAGCAGTTCTTC.

This clonotype was observed many times. For the CDR3, the DNA is TGCAGTGCACATAGTCGACTCCAGAAGGAGACCCAGTACTTC. Translating it yields CSAHSRLQKETQYF. The chain links TRBV20-1 to TRBJ2-5, with D unresolved. This CDR3 has 14 residues. The V gene lost 6 bases and the J gene lost 5 bases, with 19 bases spanning the gap. Looked up from germline, CDR1 is DFQATT and CDR2 is SNEGSKA (reference sequence).

This clonotype came up many times. This chain connects TRBV6-1 to TRBJ1-1; no reliable D call. V was trimmed by 6 bases and J by 5 bases, leaving 13 bases between them. Germline-derived CDR1 and CDR2 are MNHNS and SASEGT. CDR3 length: 13 amino acids. The CDR3 sequence: CASSPPGTTEAFF. CDR3 in DNA: TGTGCCAGCAGCCCCCCCGGTACAACTGAAGCTTTCTTT.

This clonotype came up many times. The J gene is TRBJ2-3, the V gene TRBV29-1; 7 bases align to TRBD2. Germline CDR1 is SQVTM and CDR2 is ANQGSEA. Germline trimming cut 4 bases from V and 0 bases from J; bases unmatched to any gene: 4. The CDR3 sequence is 14 residues long. The CDR3 is CSVVPGGSTDTQYF. As DNA, the CDR3 is TGCAGCGTTGTTCCGGGGGGAAGCACAGATACGCAGTATTTT.

Many counts were recorded for this clonotype. This chain links TRBV4-1 with TRBJ2-2; D unresolved. Germline V gene data show CDR1 as MGHRA and CDR2 as YSYEKL. V was trimmed by 0 bases and J by 5 bases, leaving 10 bases between them. The CDR3 is 15 amino acids. The CDR3 sequence: CASSQDRGPTGELFF. CDR3 sequence (DNA): TGCGCCAGCAGCCAAGATCGTGGGCCTACCGGGGAGCTGTTTTTT.

This clonotype was seen at least ten times. In nucleotides, the CDR3 is TGTGCCAGCAGCCAATGGGTCGACACTGAAGCTTTCTTT. Translation gives CASSQWVDTEAFF. This chain uses TRBV3-1 with TRBJ1-1; no definite D call. V lost 2 bases and J 3 bases, leaving 7 bases between the germline ends. Germline CDR1 reads LGHDT; CDR2 reads YNNKEL (reference sequence). CDR3 length equals 13 residues. Full variable domain (remainder filled in from reference TRBV3-1 and TRBJ1-1): DTAVSQTPKYLVTQMGNDKSIKCEQNLGHDTMYWYKQDSKKFLKIMFSYNNKELIINETVPNRFSPKSPDKAHLNLHINSLELGDSAVYFCASSQWVDTEAFFGQGTRLTVV.

The chain is built from TRBV14 and TRBJ1-1; D remains unclear. From germline, CDR1 is SGHDN and CDR2 FVKESK. V was clipped by 1 base and J by 8 bases, with 17 bases between them. The CDR3 is made up of 15 amino acids. CDR3 sequence: CASSQGSGFPREAFF. The CDR3 DNA reads as TGTGCCAGCAGCCAAGGGTCCGGGTTCCCCAGGGAAGCTTTCTTT.

The J gene is TRBJ2-1, the V gene TRBV19, with 11 bases that match TRBD2. This CDR3 spans 14 amino acids. The V segment lost 7 bases and the J segment 5 bases; nucleotides outside the gene matches: 4. Germline V lookup: CDR1 LNHDA, CDR2 SQIVND (reference sequence). The CDR3 nucleotides are TGTGCCAGTATTGGTAGCGGGGGGGACAATGAGCAGTTCTTC. Translating it yields CASIGSGGDNEQFF. Variable domain in full (rest from reference TRBV19 and TRBJ2-1): DGGITQSPKYLFRKEGQNVTLSCEQNLNHDAMYWYRQDPGQGLRLIYYSQIVNDFQKGDIAEGYSVSREKKESFPLTVTSAQKNPTAFYLCASIGSGGDNEQFFGPGTRLTVL.

This clonotype was found many times. The rearrangement uses TRBV29-1 and TRBJ2-5; D call uncertain. Germline lookup yields CDR1 SQVTM and CDR2 ANQGSEA. The CDR3 consists of 12 residues. With 4 bases removed from V and 5 bases from J, the gap between germline ends came to 11 bases. The CDR3 protein is CSVAQRSETQYF. The CDR3, as DNA: TGCAGCGTTGCACAGAGGAGTGAGACCCAGTACTTC. The full variable domain, its missing parts supplied by reference TRBV29-1 and TRBJ2-5, is SAVISQKPSRDICQRGTSLTIQCQVDSQVTMMFWYRQQPGQSLTLIATANQGSEATYESGFVIDKFPISRPNLTFSTLTVSNMSPEDSSIYLCSVAQRSETQYFGPGTRLLVL.

This clonotype was seen only a few times. J is TRBJ2-5 and V is TRBV5-1, with a tentative D call TRBD1 (5 bases). V lost 2 bases to trimming and J lost 3 bases, with 8 bases between them. The germline V gene has CDR1 SGHRS and CDR2 YFSETQ. This CDR3 spans 13 amino acids. The CDR3 loop reads CASSFTGEETQYF. The CDR3 DNA follows: TGCGCCAGCAGCTTTACAGGTGAAGAGACCCAGTACTTC.

This clonotype has ten or more counts. J is TRBJ2-1 and V is TRBV6-1; possibly TRBD2 for D (6 bases). Germline CDR1 is MNHNS and CDR2 is SASEGT. Trimming left V 1 base short and J 6 bases short, with 13 bases between. The CDR3 has 15 amino acids. The CDR3 DNA reads TGTGCCAGCAGTGAAGGTCTAGCGAACGTCAATGAGCAGTTCTTC. It is translated as CASSEGLANVNEQFF.

With regard to this clonotype: This may arise from a read error, as a much more abundant clone is one base away. The J gene is TRBJ1-1, the V gene TRBV4-3; the D gene is possibly TRBD1 (6 bases). This CDR3 is built from 15 residues. The germline V gene has CDR1 LGHNA and CDR2 YSLEER. Here the CDR3 DNA reads TGCGCCAGCAGCCGCCTCAAGGGGAGGGACACTGAAGCTTACTTT. It translates to CASSRLKGRDTEAYF.

The table lists this clonotype with many counts. V is TRBV7-8 and J is TRBJ2-7; D call uncertain. This CDR3 comprises 15 residues. Germline V CDR1 and CDR2: SGHVS, FQNEAQ. Trimming pared 0 bases from V and 4 bases from J, leaving 13 bases between. CDR3 residues: CASSLAITKEYEQYF. CDR3 DNA sequence: TGTGCCAGCAGCTTAGCAATTACCAAGGAGTACGAGCAGTACTTC. Supplemented by reference TRBV7-8 and TRBJ2-7, the full variable domain reads GAGVSQSPRYKVAKRGQDVALRCDPISGHVSLFWYQQALGQGPEFLTYFQNEAQLDKSGLPSDRFFAERPEGSVSTLKIQRTQQEDSAVYLCASSLAITKEYEQYFGPGTRLTVT.

The table lists this clonotype with many counts. The chain is built from TRBV10-3 and TRBJ1-4; 7 nucleotides agree with TRBD1. This CDR3 region has 15 residues. The germline gives CDR1 ENHRY, CDR2 SYGVKD. The J segment lost 4 bases and the V segment lost 6 bases, leaving 8 bases of the junction unmatched. DNA of the CDR3: TGTGCCATCAGGGATTCACAGGGGATTAATGAAAAACTGTTTTTT. This translates into CAIRDSQGINEKLFF.

This clonotype was observed at least ten times. V is TRBV20-1 and J is TRBJ1-6; 8 nucleotides agree with TRBD1. Losses at the gene ends were 3 bases for V and 10 bases for J; bases not matched to a gene: 5. Germline lookup yields CDR1 DFQATT and CDR2 SNEGSKA (reference sequence). The CDR3 loop spans 13 amino acids. CDR3 DNA: TGCAGTGCTAGTATCCAGGGGGCCTCACCCCTCCACTTT. This translates into CSASIQGASPLHF.

This clonotype appeared many times. This chain joins TRBV20-1 and TRBJ1-5; TRBD1 matches at 8 bases. V was clipped by 3 bases and J by 5 bases; unmatched bases: 6. Germline V lookup: CDR1 DFQATT, CDR2 SNEGSKA (reference sequence). The CDR3 loop spans 14 amino acids. In nucleotides, the CDR3 is TGCAGTGCTAGGGCTCGACAGGGGCATCAGCCCCAGCATTTT. The encoded protein is CSARARQGHQPQHF.

The chain links TRBV5-1 to TRBJ2-3; 8 bases match TRBD1. The CDR3 consists of 15 residues. Losses at the gene ends were 4 bases for V and 8 bases for J; bases not matched to a gene: 12. Germline CDR1 SGHRS, CDR2 YFSETQ. The CDR3 here is CASSRDRPRDGTQYF. DNA of the CDR3: TGCGCCAGCAGCCGGGACAGGCCGAGGGATGGTACGCAGTATTTT. Full variable domain (remainder filled in from reference TRBV5-1 and TRBJ2-3): KAGVTQTPRYLIKTRGQQVTLSCSPISGHRSVSWYQQTPGQGLQFLFEYFSETQRNKGNFPGRFSGRQFSNSRSEMNVSTLELGDSALYLCASSRDRPRDGTQYFGPGTRLTVL.

This clonotype came up many times. V usage is TRBV28 and J usage is TRBJ2-3, with D possibly matching TRBD2 (6 bases). Between the trimmed V and J ends, which lost 4 bases and 0 bases, there was a span of 14 bases. This CDR3 is built from 16 residues. Germline V CDR1 and CDR2: MDHEN, SYDVKM. CDR3 amino acids: CASSSVWGTSTDTQYF. The DNA for the CDR3 is TGTGCCAGCAGTTCCGTCTGGGGGACTAGCACAGATACGCAGTATTTT.

At least ten counts were recorded for this clonotype. This rearrangement joins TRBV20-1 to TRBJ2-7; 15 bases line up with TRBD2. Germline V gene sequence: CDR1 DFQATT, CDR2 SNEGSKA (reference sequence). This CDR3 spans 12 amino acids. The CDR3 loop is CSARGLAGGLVV. CDR3 coding DNA: TGCAGTGCTAGGGGACTAGCGGGAGGCTTAGTGGTC.

This clonotype came up many times. The chain carries TRBV5-1 and TRBJ2-7; TRBD2 matches 8 bases. The CDR3 consists of 15 residues. Trimming at V came to 6 bases and at J to 0 bases, leaving 8 bases not matched to a gene. CDR1 is SGHRS and CDR2 is YFSETQ in the germline V gene. Written as DNA, the CDR3 is TGCGCCAGCAACCCGGGGGGGACCCGCTCCTACGAGCAGTACTTC. Translation: CASNPGGTRSYEQYF.